This TCR beta chain derives from a study of T cells in Graves' hyperthyroidism and ophthalmopathy. Lactation, pregnancy, other autoimmune disease or uncontrolled infection excluded patients. Amplification of TCR beta CDR3 regions used RNA as the template. RT-PCR in the first round (using the HTBI primer set) targeted the TCR CDR3. TCRdb ran MiXCR on the multiplex PCR reads and lists one entry per CDR3 protein. Of about 580,000 distinct CDR3 sequences in the sample, approximately 15% were seen once. V dropped 5 bases and J dropped 4; count of bases not matched to a gene: 3. The CDR3 spans 12 residues. Germline CDR1 and CDR2: DFQATT and SNEGSKA (reference sequence).

Specimen: blood. The receptor was derived from a woman aged 25-40 years with Graves' hyperthyroidism that later progressed to Graves' ophthalmopathy. This chain uses TRBV20-1 with TRBJ1-2; 8 bases line up with TRBD1. The CDR3 sequence is CSAPDRVYGYTF. For the CDR3, the DNA is TGCAGTGCTCCGGACAGGGTCTATGGCTACACCTTC.